Below are 10 T cell receptor beta chains sequenced from a single sample in a study of blood T cells in healthy people across ages. Primed by a sample-barcoded 5' primer and a J-beta primer mix, a second PCR proceeded for 7 to 11 cycles. TCRdb independently ran MiXCR on the 5' RACE reads; one entry per CDR3 protein. The data contain about 1.6 million distinct CDR3 sequences, 34% of them singletons. Sequencing was performed on blood. The receptors were sampled from a woman younger than 45 in good health.

The chain joins TRBV29-1 to TRBJ2-7, with D perhaps TRBD1 or TRBD2 (5 bases each). The CDR3 contains 13 residues. Germline CDR1 SQVTM, CDR2 ANQGSEA. Trimming stripped 7 bases from V and 1 base from J, with 14 bases between. Written as DNA, the CDR3 is TGCAGCGCTGTTCATGGGGGATCCTACGAGCAGTACTTC. Its translation: CSAVHGGSYEQYF.

The genes are TRBV24-1 and TRBJ2-3, with D uncertain. Germline V gene data show CDR1 as KGHDR and CDR2 as SFDVKD. Trimming left V 5 bases short and J 6 bases short, with 17 bases between. The CDR3 runs 15 residues. The CDR3 DNA follows: TGTGCCACCAGTGTCGGCTACCAGGTATCCGATACGCAGTATTTT. Its protein is CATSVGYQVSDTQYF.

V usage is TRBV25-1 and J usage is TRBJ2-7; D unresolved. Germline CDR1 MGHDK, CDR2 SYGVNS. The CDR3 is 13 residues long. CDR3 region: CASGKQNCYEQYF. The CDR3 nucleotides are TGTGCTTCAGGTAAACAGAACTGCTACGAGCAGTACTTC.

This clonotype was seen a few times. The V call is TRBV13, the J call TRBJ2-7; D is possibly TRBD1 (5 bases). V dropped 3 bases and J dropped 5 bases, with 17 bases sitting between them. The germline gives CDR1 PRHDT, CDR2 FYEKMQ (reference sequence). CDR3 size: 15 residues. This CDR3 is CASSFQMGLLNEQYF. In DNA form, the CDR3 reads TGTGCCAGCAGCTTTCAGATGGGGCTCTTAAACGAGCAGTACTTC.

In this sample, this clonotype turned up a few times. The chain combines TRBV6-4 with TRBJ1-2; maybe TRBD1 (5 bases). CDR1 is MRHNA and CDR2 is SNTAGT in the germline V gene. The CDR3 loop spans 13 amino acids. V was cut by 4 bases and J by 6 bases, with 12 bases left in between. Here the CDR3 DNA reads TGTGCCAGCAGTGCGGGACTCCGGGATGGCTACACCTTC. Its translation is CASSAGLRDGYTF.

On this clonotype: This sequence may be a read error, since a much larger clone differs from it by one base. The gene calls are TRBV4-1 and TRBJ2-5, with D possibly being TRBD2 (6 bases). The CDR3 sequence is 16 residues long. Per germline, CDR1 MGHRA and CDR2 YSYEKL. This CDR3 is CASGQIEARGQETQYF. Written as DNA, the CDR3 is TGCGCCAGCGGCCAGATAGAGGCCCGGGGGCAAGAGACCCAGTACTTC.

The chain couples TRBV6-2 or TRBV6-3 to TRBJ1-1; D is undetermined. The CDR3 has 15 residues. Trimming shortened V by 6 bases and J by 1 base, and 15 bases separated the two germline ends. The V gene's germline CDR1 is MNHEY and CDR2 SVGEGT. The CDR3 nucleotides read TGTGCCAGCAGCCCAGGTCCCGGCCGGAACACTGAAGCTTTCTTT. Residues: CASSPGPGRNTEAFF.

V gene TRBV20-1 combines with J gene TRBJ1-2, with unresolved D. Germline CDR1 and CDR2: DFQATT and SNEGSKA (reference sequence). Trimming stripped 0 bases from V and 4 bases from J, with 12 bases between. The CDR3 consists of 14 residues. The CDR3 DNA reads TGCAGTGCTAGAGAGGTCATGATTCGCTATGGCTACACCTTC. Amino acids: CSAREVMIRYGYTF.

Only a few counts were recorded for this clonotype. This rearrangement joins TRBV21-1 to TRBJ1-1. TRBV21-1 is reported as a pseudogene. The CDR3 contains 13 residues. The CDR3 protein is CASSCVGNTEAFF. The CDR3 DNA reads TGTGCCAGCAGTTGCGTGGGGAACACTGAAGCTTTCTTT.

The J gene is TRBJ1-2, the V gene TRBV12-3 or TRBV12-4; D is perhaps TRBD1 (5 bases). The CDR3 is 15 amino acids. Between the trimmed V and J ends, which lost 7 bases and 5 bases, there was a span of 20 bases. In DNA, the CDR3 is TGTGCCAGCACACCCCGGGGCGCAGACCCGTATGGCTACACCTTC. Translation: CASTPRGADPYGYTF.